The rows below give T cell receptor beta chains drawn from one sample of a study of regulatory T cells in long-lasting Graves disease. TCRdb independently ran MiXCR on the multiplex PCR reads; one entry per CDR3 protein. The table records roughly 610,000 distinct CDR3 sequences, 15% to 20% of them present only once. The same specimen was also included in a second study, on T cells in Graves' hyperthyroidism and ophthalmopathy.

Sample: peripheral blood mononuclear cells (PBMCs), taken at new diagnosis, from a patient treated with antithyroid drugs. Every receptor here comes from a man between 18 and 29 years old with Graves disease. CDR3s include the opening cysteine and the closing phenylalanine or tryptophan. D genes are given only for firm matches. Clone size is stated in some rows and not others, as once, few, many or a class when expanded.

V: TRBV6-1
D: TRBD2
size: many
J: TRBJ2-1
DNA: TGTGCCAGCAGCCAGGTAGGGAGGGAGTACAATGAGCAGTTCTTC
CDR3: CASSQVGREYNEQFF

V: TRBV18
D: .
size: many
J: TRBJ2-1
DNA: TGTGCCAGCTCAAGAAGAACAGGGAAAGACAATGAGCAGTTCTTC
CDR3: CASSRRTGKDNEQFF

V: TRBV29-1
D: .
size: .
J: TRBJ1-1
DNA: TGCAGCGTTGAACGGGCAGGCCGGATGAACACTGAAGCTTTCTTT
CDR3: CSVERAGRMNTEAFF

V: TRBV4-1
D: .
size: .
J: TRBJ1-4
DNA: TGCGCCAGCAGCCAAGCGGCTGGGAACTTGCCTGAAAAACTGTTTTTT
CDR3: CASSQAAGNLPEKLFF

V: TRBV6-1
D: TRBD1
size: many
J: TRBJ1-6
DNA: TGTGCCAGCAGGAGAGATACCGGGACAGGGGATTCACCCCTCCACTTT
CDR3: CASRRDTGTGDSPLHF

V: TRBV24-1
D: TRBD1
size: .
J: TRBJ2-3
DNA: TGTGCCACCAGTGATTCATCCGGGACAGGCGACCGAGGGGGAGATACGCAGTATTTT
CDR3: CATSDSSGTGDRGGDTQYF

V: TRBV27
D: .
size: .
J: TRBJ2-7
DNA: TGTGCCAGCAGTTTATACCGGGACATAAGACGGGAGCAGTACTTC
CDR3: CASSLYRDIRREQYF

V: TRBV20-1
D: TRBD1
size: .
J: TRBJ1-5
DNA: TGCAGTGCTCGACAGGGGGCGATTAATCAGCCCCAGCATTTT
CDR3: CSARQGAINQPQHF

V: TRBV18
D: .
size: many
J: TRBJ1-2
DNA: TGTGCCAGCTCACGTCGAAAGGAAGACTATGGCTACACCTTC
CDR3: CASSRRKEDYGYTF

V: TRBV6-2/TRBV6-3
D: .
size: many
J: TRBJ2-3
DNA: TGTGCCAGCAGTGGTCCCGGGGAGGCAGATACGCAGTATTTT
CDR3: CASSGPGEADTQYF

V: TRBV6-2/TRBV6-3
D: .
size: many
J: TRBJ2-7
DNA: TGTGCCAGCAGTTACTCGAAGGGCAGTGGCTACGAGCAGTACTTC
CDR3: CASSYSKGSGYEQYF

V: TRBV30
D: .
size: few
J: TRBJ1-2
DNA: TGTGCCTGGAGTGTATCGACGGCTGGCTACACCTTC
CDR3: CAWSVSTAGYTF

V: TRBV20-1
D: TRBD2
size: few
J: TRBJ2-1
DNA: TGCAGTGCCCAAGGACTAGCGGGAGGCCCCAATGAGCAGTTCTTC
CDR3: CSAQGLAGGPNEQFF

V: TRBV27
D: .
size: many
J: TRBJ2-3
DNA: TGTGCCAGCCGGGCTGGGGGCGGCACAGATACGCAGTATTTT
CDR3: CASRAGGGTDTQYF

V: TRBV18
D: .
size: few
J: TRBJ2-3
DNA: TGTGCCAGCTCACCCCGGGACTACCAGGGGGAGGATACGCAGTATTTT
CDR3: CASSPRDYQGEDTQYF

V: TRBV9
D: TRBD2
size: few
J: TRBJ2-3
DNA: TGTGCCAGCAGCTCCCGACTAGCGGAGATCAGCACAGATACGCAGTATTTT
CDR3: CASSSRLAEISTDTQYF

V: TRBV3-1
D: .
size: many
J: TRBJ1-1
DNA: TGTGCCAGCAGCCAGACAGATATGAACACTGAAGCTTTCTTT
CDR3: CASSQTDMNTEAFF

V: TRBV27
D: .
size: .
J: TRBJ2-2
DNA: TGTGCCAGCAGCCAGAACAGGTTAAACACCGGGGAGCTGTTTTTT
CDR3: CASSQNRLNTGELFF

V: TRBV5-5
D: .
size: .
J: TRBJ2-1
DNA: TGTGCCAGCAGCTTGGAGTTTTCCAGGTCCTACAATGAGCAGTTCTTC
CDR3: CASSLEFSRSYNEQFF

V: TRBV19
D: .
size: few
J: TRBJ1-2
DNA: TGTGCCAGTATCGACAGGAGGTACTATGGCTACACCTTC
CDR3: CASIDRRYYGYTF

V: TRBV6-2/TRBV6-3
D: .
size: few
J: TRBJ1-2
DNA: TGTGCCAGCAGTTACTCGGCCGGGGGCGGTGATGGCTACACCTTC
CDR3: CASSYSAGGGDGYTF

V: TRBV11-2
D: TRBD1
size: many
J: TRBJ2-5
DNA: TGTGCCAGCAGCTTAGCTTTGACAGGGGGCCAAGAGACCCAGTACTTC
CDR3: CASSLALTGGQETQYF

V: TRBV25-1
D: .
size: .
J: TRBJ2-3
DNA: TGTGCCAGCAGTGAAGCGGGCAGCCAAGATACGCAGTATTTT
CDR3: CASSEAGSQDTQYF

V: TRBV9
D: .
size: many
J: TRBJ2-7
DNA: TGTGCCAGCAGTGTGGGGGGCTCCTACGAGCAGTACTTC
CDR3: CASSVGGSYEQYF

V: TRBV30
D: .
size: few
J: TRBJ1-2
DNA: TGTGCCTGGAGTGGGGGGGCCGGCTACACCTTC
CDR3: CAWSGGAGYTF

V: TRBV7-8
D: .
size: .
J: TRBJ1-5
DNA: TGTGCCAGCAGCCGCGTTGGGGGGCCGAATCAGCCCCAGCATTTT
CDR3: CASSRVGGPNQPQHF

V: TRBV20-1
D: .
size: few
J: TRBJ2-1
DNA: TGCAGTGCTAGAGATCCCCAGCGGATCTTCGACAATGAGCAGTTCTTC
CDR3: CSARDPQRIFDNEQFF

V: TRBV7-9
D: TRBD2
size: many
J: TRBJ2-7
DNA: TGTGCCAGCAGCTTTACGGGGGGAACCTACGAGCAGTACTTC
CDR3: CASSFTGGTYEQYF

V: TRBV29-1
D: TRBD1
size: many
J: TRBJ2-3
DNA: TGCAGCGTTGGGTCGGGACAGATCACAGATACGCAGTATTTT
CDR3: CSVGSGQITDTQYF

V: TRBV5-5
D: .
size: .
J: TRBJ2-3
DNA: TGTGCCAGCAGCTTGGCTTGGGGGAGAACAGATACGCAGTATTTT
CDR3: CASSLAWGRTDTQYF

V: TRBV29-1
D: TRBD1
size: many
J: TRBJ2-1
DNA: TGCAGCGTTGGCCAGGGGGTGGTATACGGTGAGCAGTTCTTC
CDR3: CSVGQGVVYGEQFF

V: TRBV7-8
D: .
size: few
J: TRBJ1-4
DNA: TGTGCCAGCAGCCTCGACAGGCTCGGGGAAAAACTGTTTTTT
CDR3: CASSLDRLGEKLFF